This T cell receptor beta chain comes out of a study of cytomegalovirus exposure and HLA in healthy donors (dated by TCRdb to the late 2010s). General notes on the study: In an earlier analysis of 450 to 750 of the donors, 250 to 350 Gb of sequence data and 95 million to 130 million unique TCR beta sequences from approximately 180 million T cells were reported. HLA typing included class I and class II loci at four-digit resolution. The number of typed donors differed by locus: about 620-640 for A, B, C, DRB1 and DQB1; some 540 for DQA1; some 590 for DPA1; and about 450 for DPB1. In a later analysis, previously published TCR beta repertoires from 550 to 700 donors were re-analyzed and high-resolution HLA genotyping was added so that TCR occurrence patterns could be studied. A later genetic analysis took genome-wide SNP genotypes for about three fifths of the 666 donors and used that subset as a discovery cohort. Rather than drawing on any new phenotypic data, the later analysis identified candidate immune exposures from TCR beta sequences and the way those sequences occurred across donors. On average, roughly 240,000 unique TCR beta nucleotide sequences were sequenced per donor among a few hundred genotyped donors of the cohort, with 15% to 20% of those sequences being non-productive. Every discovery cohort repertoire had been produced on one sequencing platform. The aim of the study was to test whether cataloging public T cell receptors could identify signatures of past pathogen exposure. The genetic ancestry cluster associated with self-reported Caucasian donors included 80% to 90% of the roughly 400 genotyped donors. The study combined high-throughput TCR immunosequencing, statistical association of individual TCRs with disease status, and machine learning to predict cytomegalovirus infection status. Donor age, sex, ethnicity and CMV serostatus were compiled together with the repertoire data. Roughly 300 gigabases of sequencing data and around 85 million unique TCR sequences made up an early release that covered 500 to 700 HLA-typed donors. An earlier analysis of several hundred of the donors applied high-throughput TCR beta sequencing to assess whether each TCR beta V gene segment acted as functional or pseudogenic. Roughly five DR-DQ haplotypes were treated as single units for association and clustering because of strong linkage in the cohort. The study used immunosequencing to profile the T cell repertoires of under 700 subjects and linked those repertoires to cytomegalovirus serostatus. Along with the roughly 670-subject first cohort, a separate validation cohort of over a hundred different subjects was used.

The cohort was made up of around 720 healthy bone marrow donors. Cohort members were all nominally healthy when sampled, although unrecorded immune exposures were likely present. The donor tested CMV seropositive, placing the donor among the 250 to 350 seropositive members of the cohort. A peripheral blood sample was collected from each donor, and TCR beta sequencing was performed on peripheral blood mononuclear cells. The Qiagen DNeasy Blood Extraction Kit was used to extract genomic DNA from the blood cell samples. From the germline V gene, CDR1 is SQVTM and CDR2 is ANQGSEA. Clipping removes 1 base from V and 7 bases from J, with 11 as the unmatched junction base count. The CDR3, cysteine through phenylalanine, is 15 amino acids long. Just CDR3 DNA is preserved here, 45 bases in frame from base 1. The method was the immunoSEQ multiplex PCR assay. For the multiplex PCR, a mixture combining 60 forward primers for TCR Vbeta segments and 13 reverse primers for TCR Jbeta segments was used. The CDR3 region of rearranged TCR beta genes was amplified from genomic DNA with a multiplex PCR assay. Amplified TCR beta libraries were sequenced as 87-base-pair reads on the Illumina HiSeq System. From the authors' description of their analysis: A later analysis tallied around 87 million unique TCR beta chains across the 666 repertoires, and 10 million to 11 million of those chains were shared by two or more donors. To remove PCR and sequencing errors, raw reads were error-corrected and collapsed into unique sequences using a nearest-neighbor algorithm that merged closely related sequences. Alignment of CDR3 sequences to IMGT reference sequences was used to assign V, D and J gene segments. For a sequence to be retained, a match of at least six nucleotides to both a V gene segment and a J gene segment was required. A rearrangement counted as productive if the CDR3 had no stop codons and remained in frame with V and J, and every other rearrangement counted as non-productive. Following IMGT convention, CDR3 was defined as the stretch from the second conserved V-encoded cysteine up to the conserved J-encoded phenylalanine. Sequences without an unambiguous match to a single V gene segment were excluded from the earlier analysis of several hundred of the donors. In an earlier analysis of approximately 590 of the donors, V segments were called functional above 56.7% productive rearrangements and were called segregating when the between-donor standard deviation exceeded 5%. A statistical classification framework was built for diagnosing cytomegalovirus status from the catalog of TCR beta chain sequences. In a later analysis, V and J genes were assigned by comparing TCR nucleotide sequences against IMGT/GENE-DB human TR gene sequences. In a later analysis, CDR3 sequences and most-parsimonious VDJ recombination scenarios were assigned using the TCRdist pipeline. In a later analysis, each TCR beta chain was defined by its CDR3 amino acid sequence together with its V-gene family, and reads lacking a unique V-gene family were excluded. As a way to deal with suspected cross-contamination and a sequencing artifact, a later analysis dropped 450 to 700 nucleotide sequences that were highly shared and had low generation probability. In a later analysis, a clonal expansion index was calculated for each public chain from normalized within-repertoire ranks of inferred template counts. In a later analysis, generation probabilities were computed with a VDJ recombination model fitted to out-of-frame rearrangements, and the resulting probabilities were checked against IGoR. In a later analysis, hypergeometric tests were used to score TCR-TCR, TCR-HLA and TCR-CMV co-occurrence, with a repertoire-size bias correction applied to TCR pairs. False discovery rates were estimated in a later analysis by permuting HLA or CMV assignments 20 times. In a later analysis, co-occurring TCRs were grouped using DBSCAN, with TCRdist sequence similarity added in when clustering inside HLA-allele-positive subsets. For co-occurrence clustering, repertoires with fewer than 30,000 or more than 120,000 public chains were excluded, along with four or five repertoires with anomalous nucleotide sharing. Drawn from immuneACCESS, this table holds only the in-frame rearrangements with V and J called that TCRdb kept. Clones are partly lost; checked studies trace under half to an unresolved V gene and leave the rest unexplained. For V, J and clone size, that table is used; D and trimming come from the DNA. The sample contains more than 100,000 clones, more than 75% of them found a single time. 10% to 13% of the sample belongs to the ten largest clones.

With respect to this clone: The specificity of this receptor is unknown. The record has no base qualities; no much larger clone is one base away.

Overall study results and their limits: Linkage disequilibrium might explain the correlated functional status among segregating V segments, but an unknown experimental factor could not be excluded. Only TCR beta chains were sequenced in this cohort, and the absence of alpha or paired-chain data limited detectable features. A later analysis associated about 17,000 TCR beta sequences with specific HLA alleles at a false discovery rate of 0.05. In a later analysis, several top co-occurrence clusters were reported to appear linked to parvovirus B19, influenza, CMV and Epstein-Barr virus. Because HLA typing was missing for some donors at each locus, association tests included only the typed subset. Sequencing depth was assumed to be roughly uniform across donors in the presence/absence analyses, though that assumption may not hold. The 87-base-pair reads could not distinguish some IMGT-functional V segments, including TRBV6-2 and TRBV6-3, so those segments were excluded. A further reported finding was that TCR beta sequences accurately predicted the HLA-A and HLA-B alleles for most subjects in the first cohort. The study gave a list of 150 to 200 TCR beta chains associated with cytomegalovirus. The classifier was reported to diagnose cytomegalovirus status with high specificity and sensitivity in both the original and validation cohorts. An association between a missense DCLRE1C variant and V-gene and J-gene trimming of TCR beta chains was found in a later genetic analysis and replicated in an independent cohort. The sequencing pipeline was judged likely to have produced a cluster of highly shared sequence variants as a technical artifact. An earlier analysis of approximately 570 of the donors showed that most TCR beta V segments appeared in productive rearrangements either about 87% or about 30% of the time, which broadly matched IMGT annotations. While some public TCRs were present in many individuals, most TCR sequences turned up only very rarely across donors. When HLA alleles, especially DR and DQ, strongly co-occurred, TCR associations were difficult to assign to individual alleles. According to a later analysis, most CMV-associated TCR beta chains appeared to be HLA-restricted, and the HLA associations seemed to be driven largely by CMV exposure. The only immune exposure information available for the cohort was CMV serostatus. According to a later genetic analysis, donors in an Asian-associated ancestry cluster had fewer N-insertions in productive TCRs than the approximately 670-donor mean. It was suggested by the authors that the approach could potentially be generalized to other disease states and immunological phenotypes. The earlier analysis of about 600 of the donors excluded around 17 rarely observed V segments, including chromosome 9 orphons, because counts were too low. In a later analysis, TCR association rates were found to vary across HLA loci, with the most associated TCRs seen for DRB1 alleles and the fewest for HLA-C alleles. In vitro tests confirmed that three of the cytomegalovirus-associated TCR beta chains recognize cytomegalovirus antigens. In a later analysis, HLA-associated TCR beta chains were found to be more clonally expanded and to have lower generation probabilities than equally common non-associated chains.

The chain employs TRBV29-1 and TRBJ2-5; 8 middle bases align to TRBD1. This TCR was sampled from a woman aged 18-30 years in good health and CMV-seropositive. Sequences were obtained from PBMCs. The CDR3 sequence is CSVEARQGPSVTQYF. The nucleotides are TGCAGCGTTGAAGCCCGACAGGGGCCCTCGGTGACCCAGTACTTC.